The 9 T cell receptor beta chains listed next were all sequenced from one sample in a study of glioma-infiltrating T cells after dendritic cell vaccination. Described time point: after dendritic cell vaccination, including at tumor progression/relapse. Sequencing used immunoSEQ multiplex PCR; TCRdb keeps in-frame clones, though not all of them. The sample records tens of thousands of clones, 75% to 90% being singletons. The sample here was blood, taken after dendritic cell vaccination. Every receptor here comes from a human donor with glioblastoma.

This chain links TRBV30 with TRBJ1-1; TRBD1 agrees at 7 bases. Per the germline V gene, CDR1 is GTSNPN and CDR2 is SVGIG (reference sequence). CDR3 size: 14 residues. Germline trimming cut 2 bases from V and 4 bases from J; bases unmatched to any gene: 7. The CDR3 reads CAWSPDRVSTEAFF. The CDR3 bases are TGTGCCTGGAGTCCCGACAGGGTGAGCACTGAAGCTTTCTTT.

The CDR3 protein is CASSASTGVGRETQYF. The DNA for the CDR3 is TGCGCCAGCAGCGCCTCGACAGGGGTAGGTCGAGAGACCCAGTACTTC. The chain uses TRBV5-1 and TRBJ2-5; 8 bases fit TRBD1. This CDR3 has 16 residues. Germline CDR1 reads SGHRS; CDR2 reads YFSETQ. J was trimmed by 4 bases and V by 4 bases; bases with no gene match: 12.

The chain is built from TRBV11-2 and TRBJ1-1; D is uncertain. V gave up 2 bases and J gave up 0 bases, with 13 bases separating them. The CDR3 is 16 amino acids. Germline V CDR1 and CDR2: SGHAT, FQNNGV. The CDR3 DNA reads TGTGCCAGCAGCTTAATCCCCGAGAAGATGAACACTGAAGCTTTCTTT. It yields the protein CASSLIPEKMNTEAFF.

This chain links TRBV7-2 with TRBJ2-1, with D perhaps matching TRBD2 (6 bases). Deletions cut 1 base from V and 4 bases from J, with 11 bases between. Per germline, CDR1 SGHTA and CDR2 FQGNSA. CDR3 size: 15 residues. The CDR3 DNA sequence: TGTGCCAGCAGCTTAGGGCTAGCGTCTTACAATGAGCAGTTCTTC. This translates into CASSLGLASYNEQFF.

The chain recombines TRBV6-5 with TRBJ1-3, with D hard to call. V lost 8 bases, J lost 2 bases, and 7 bases lay in between. Germline values: CDR1 MNHEY, CDR2 SVGAGI. The CDR3 covers 12 residues. CDR3 nucleotide sequence: TGTGCCAGCGGAGCAGCTGGAAACACCATATATTTT. It encodes CASGAAGNTIYF.

The CDR3, as DNA: TGTGCCAGCAGCGTGGGCCTTCTGGGAGTGGCAGATACGCAGTATTTT. Protein: CASSVGLLGVADTQYF. V gene TRBV9 combines with J gene TRBJ2-3; a weak D match, TRBD2 (5 bases). Trimming removed 2 bases from V and 4 bases from J, with 17 bases in between. Germline V CDR1 and CDR2: SGDLS, YYNGEE. The CDR3 length is 16 residues.

The V gene is TRBV5-3, the J gene TRBJ2-5; no firm D call. TRBV5-3 is assigned to the ORF class and has an uncertain function. The CDR3 runs 16 residues. Between the trimmed V and J ends, which lost 10 bases and 2 bases, there was a span of 24 bases. The CDR3 protein is CARLTSDDMQQETQYF. The DNA for the CDR3 is TGTGCCCGACTCACGTCGGATGATATGCAGCAAGAGACCCAGTACTTC.

This chain links TRBV6-6 with TRBJ2-5, with 7 nucleotides matching TRBD1. J lost 5 bases, V lost 6 bases, and 9 bases had no gene match. Germline CDR1 and CDR2: MNHNY and SVGAGI (reference sequence). The CDR3 covers 14 residues. The DNA for the CDR3 is TGTGCCAGCAGCCCCGGGGACAGCCGGGAGACCCAGTACTTC. Its translation: CASSPGDSRETQYF.

The V gene is TRBV25-1, the J gene TRBJ2-5; TRBD1 matches at 7 bases. The trim removed 1 base at V and 2 bases at J, leaving 4 bases unmatched. Germline V CDR1 and CDR2: MGHDK, SYGVNS. The length of the CDR3 is 15 residues. The CDR3 sequence: CASSEFGTAQETQYF. Written as DNA, the CDR3 is TGTGCCAGCAGTGAATTTGGGACAGCTCAAGAGACCCAGTACTTC.